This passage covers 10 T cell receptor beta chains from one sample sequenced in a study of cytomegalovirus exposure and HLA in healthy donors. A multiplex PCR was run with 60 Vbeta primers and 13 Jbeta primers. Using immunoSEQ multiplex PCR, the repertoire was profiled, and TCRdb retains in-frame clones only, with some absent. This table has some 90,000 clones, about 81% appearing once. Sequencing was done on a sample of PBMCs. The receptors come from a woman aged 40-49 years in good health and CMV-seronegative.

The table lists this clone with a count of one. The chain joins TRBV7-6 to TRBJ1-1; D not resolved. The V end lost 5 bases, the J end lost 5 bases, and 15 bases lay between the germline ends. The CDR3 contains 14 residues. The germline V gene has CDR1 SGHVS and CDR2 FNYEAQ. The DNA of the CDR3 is TGTGCCAGCAGCGACTCCCCGGGAAGGACTGAAGCTTTCTTT. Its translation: CASSDSPGRTEAFF.

The CDR3: CATSTRGGTEAFF. CDR3 nucleotide sequence: TGTGCCACCTCCACCCGGGGGGGCACTGAAGCTTTCTTT. The V call is TRBV19, the J call TRBJ1-1, with D tentatively TRBD1 (5 bases). Germline V CDR1 and CDR2: LNHDA, SQIVND (reference sequence). CDR3 length: 13 amino acids. Trimming removed 10 bases at V and 4 bases at J, with 16 bases between.

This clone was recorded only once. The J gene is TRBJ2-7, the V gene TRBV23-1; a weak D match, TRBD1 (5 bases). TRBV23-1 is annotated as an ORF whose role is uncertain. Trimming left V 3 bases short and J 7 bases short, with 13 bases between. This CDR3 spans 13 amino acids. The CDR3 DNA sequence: TGCGCCAGCAGTCACCCAGGGTTTGGTGAGCAGTACTTC. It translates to CASSHPGFGEQYF.

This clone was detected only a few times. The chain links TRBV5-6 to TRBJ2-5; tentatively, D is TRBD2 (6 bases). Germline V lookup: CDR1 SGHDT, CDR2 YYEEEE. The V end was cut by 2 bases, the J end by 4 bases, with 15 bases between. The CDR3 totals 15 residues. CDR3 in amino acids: CASSFRRLGGETQYF. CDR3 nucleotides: TGTGCCAGCAGCTTTCGGAGGCTGGGGGGAGAGACCCAGTACTTC.

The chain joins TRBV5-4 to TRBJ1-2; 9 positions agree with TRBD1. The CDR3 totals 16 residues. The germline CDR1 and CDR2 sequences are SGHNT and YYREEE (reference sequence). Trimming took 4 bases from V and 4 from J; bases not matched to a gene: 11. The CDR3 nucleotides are TGTGCCAGCAGCATAGGACAGGGGAAAGTTTTCTATGGCTACACCTTC. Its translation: CASSIGQGKVFYGYTF.

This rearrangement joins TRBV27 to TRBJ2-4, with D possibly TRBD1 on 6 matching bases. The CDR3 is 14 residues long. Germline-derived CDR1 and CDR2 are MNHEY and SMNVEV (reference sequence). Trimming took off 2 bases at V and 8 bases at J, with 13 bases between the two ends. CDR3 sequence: CASSLGLPGDIQYF. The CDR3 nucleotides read TGTGCCAGCAGTTTAGGACTCCCAGGGGACATTCAGTACTTC.

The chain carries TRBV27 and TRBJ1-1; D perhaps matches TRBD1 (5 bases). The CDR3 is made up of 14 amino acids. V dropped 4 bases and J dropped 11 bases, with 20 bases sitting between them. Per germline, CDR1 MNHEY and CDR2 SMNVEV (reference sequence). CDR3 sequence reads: CASSSPGGHPGAFF. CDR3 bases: TGTGCCAGCAGTTCCCCGGGTGGACACCCAGGGGCTTTCTTT.

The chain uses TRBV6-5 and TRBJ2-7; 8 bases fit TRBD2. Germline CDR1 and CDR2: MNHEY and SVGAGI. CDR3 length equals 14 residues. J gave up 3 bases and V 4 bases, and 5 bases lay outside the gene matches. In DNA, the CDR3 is TGTGCCAGCAGTTCGGGAGCGGGAGTCTACGAGCAGTACTTC. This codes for CASSSGAGVYEQYF.

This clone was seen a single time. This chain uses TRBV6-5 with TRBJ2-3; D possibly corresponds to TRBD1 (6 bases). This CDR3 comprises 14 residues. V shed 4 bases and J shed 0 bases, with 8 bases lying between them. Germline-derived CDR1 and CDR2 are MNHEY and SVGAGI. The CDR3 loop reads CASSLDRSTDTQYF. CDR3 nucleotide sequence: TGTGCCAGCAGTTTAGACAGGAGCACAGATACGCAGTATTTT.

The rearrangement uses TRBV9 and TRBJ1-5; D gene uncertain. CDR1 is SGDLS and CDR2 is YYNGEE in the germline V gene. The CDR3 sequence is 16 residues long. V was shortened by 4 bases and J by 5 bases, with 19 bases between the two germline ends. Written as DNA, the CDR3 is TGTGCCAGCAGCCCCCCCTTTCCAGGTTCGGATCAGCCCCAGCATTTT. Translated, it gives CASSPPFPGSDQPQHF.